Following are 28 T cell receptor beta chains from one sample sequenced in a study of technical replicates of blood from several donors. The assay was immunoSEQ multiplex PCR, and TCRdb's table has in-frame clones only and misses some. The sample gives 72,000 or so clones, around 96% of which show up once; approximately 0.4% is in the top ten. Material for sequencing was T cells isolated from PBMCs. Receptor source: a human donor in good health.

The chain employs TRBV7-9 and TRBJ2-7; a possible D gene is TRBD1 (6 bases). In germline, CDR1 is SEHNR, CDR2 FQNEAQ (reference sequence). The CDR3 runs to 14 residues. The ends were cut back, 1 base at V and 5 bases at J, with 12 bases in the middle. The CDR3 DNA sequence: TGTGCCAGCAGCTTAGAAACAGGGAATCACGAGCAGTACTTC. This gives the protein CASSLETGNHEQYF.

The chain is built from TRBV13 and TRBJ2-6; maybe TRBD1 (7 bases). Trimming pared 2 bases from V and 0 bases from J, leaving 17 bases between. The CDR3 sequence is 19 residues long. From germline, CDR1 is PRHDT and CDR2 FYEKMQ (reference sequence). CDR3 in amino acids: CASSLLQGTALSGANVLTF. The CDR3 DNA reads as TGTGCCAGCAGCTTATTACAGGGGACTGCACTCTCTGGGGCCAACGTCCTGACTTTC.

The rearrangement links TRBV7-6 to TRBJ2-7; D remains ambiguous. Germline V gives CDR1 SGHVS, CDR2 FNYEAQ. This CDR3 region has 14 residues. V was pared by 2 bases and J by 2 bases, with 10 bases between. The CDR3 loop is CASSLPGPTYEQYF. The CDR3 DNA sequence: TGTGCCAGCAGCTTACCAGGTCCGACCTACGAGCAGTACTTC.

The chain combines TRBV30 with TRBJ1-1; unclear D gene. Trimming pared 3 bases from V and 9 bases from J, leaving 17 bases between. Germline assignment: CDR1 GTSNPN and CDR2 SVGIG (reference sequence). The CDR3 has 13 residues. The CDR3 spells CAWRDNRGEKAFF. The DNA for the CDR3 is TGTGCCTGGAGAGACAATCGCGGGGAAAAAGCTTTCTTT.

The V call is TRBV5-4, the J call TRBJ1-4; D is possibly TRBD1 (6 bases). This CDR3 contains 14 residues. V dropped 4 bases and J dropped 8 bases, with 15 bases sitting between them. The V gene's germline CDR1 is SGHNT and CDR2 YYREEE (reference sequence). This CDR3 is CASSTNRVGEKLFF. DNA for the CDR3: TGTGCCAGCAGCACCAACAGGGTCGGAGAAAAACTGTTTTTT.

The chain uses TRBV30 and TRBJ2-7, with D maybe TRBD2 (6 bases). V was pared by 2 bases and J by 5 bases, with 13 bases between. The CDR3 is 13 amino acids. Germline V lookup: CDR1 GTSNPN, CDR2 SVGIG (reference sequence). In DNA, the CDR3 is TGTGCCTGGAGTCCCTCGGGAGACAACGAGCAGTACTTC. This codes for CAWSPSGDNEQYF.

The V call is TRBV13, the J call TRBJ1-2, with D unclear. The length of the CDR3 is 14 residues. The germline V gene has CDR1 PRHDT and CDR2 FYEKMQ (reference sequence). V shed 1 base and J shed 4 bases, with 10 bases lying between them. CDR3 sequence reads: CASSLDTGIYGYTF. DNA of the CDR3: TGTGCCAGCAGCTTAGATACTGGTATCTATGGCTACACCTTC.

The genes are TRBV4-2 and TRBJ1-2, with TRBD1 as a possible D gene (6 bases). This CDR3 region has 14 residues. The germline V gene encodes CDR1 LGHNA and CDR2 YNFKEQ. Trimming pared 2 bases from V and 4 bases from J, leaving 11 bases between. The CDR3 loop reads CASSQQDSAYGYTF. The CDR3 DNA is TGTGCCAGCAGCCAACAGGACAGTGCCTATGGCTACACCTTC.

This rearrangement joins TRBV4-2 to TRBJ2-7; a weak D match, TRBD2 (6 bases). This CDR3 spans 17 amino acids. Between the trimmed V and J ends, which lost 0 bases and 0 bases, there was a span of 15 bases. Germline V gene sequence: CDR1 LGHNA, CDR2 YNFKEQ. CDR3 nucleotide sequence: TGTGCCAGCAGCCAAGATTTGCCTGGCGGGACCTCCTACGAGCAGTACTTC. As protein: CASSQDLPGGTSYEQYF.

This sequence joins TRBV7-8 and TRBJ1-4; TRBD1 might be the D (5 bases). The germline V gene has CDR1 SGHVS and CDR2 FQNEAQ. The V end was cut by 1 base, the J end by 5 bases, with 5 bases between. The CDR3 runs 13 residues. The CDR3 DNA is TGTGCCAGCAGCTTAGACAGGAATGAAAAACTGTTTTTT. Translation gives CASSLDRNEKLFF.

This clone was seen once. V is TRBV29-1 and J is TRBJ2-7; 8 positions match TRBD2. Looked up from germline, CDR1 is SQVTM and CDR2 is ANQGSEA. Trimming at V came to 1 base and at J to 3 bases, leaving 2 bases not matched to a gene. This CDR3 is 13 amino acids long. The CDR3 sequence: CSVEAGGHYEQYF. As DNA, the CDR3 is TGCAGCGTTGAAGCGGGGGGGCACTACGAGCAGTACTTC.

The rearrangement links TRBV5-6 to TRBJ1-2; D possibly corresponds to TRBD1 (6 bases). The germline V gene encodes CDR1 SGHDT and CDR2 YYEEEE. The CDR3 has 15 residues. V gave up 3 bases and J gave up 4 bases, with 16 bases separating them. The CDR3 nucleotides read TGTGCCAGCAGCTATGGTAGCGGGGGGCTCTATGGCTACACCTTC. Translating gives CASSYGSGGLYGYTF.

This clone was detected only once. V gene TRBV11-3 combines with J gene TRBJ1-1; D is ambiguous. The CDR3 runs 14 residues. The V end lost 0 bases, the J end lost 2 bases, and 7 bases lay between the germline ends. CDR1 SGHNT and CDR2 YENEEA come from the germline V gene. The CDR3 DNA sequence: TGTGCCAGCAGCTTAGATTCAGTTAACACTGAAGCTTTCTTT. Its translation is CASSLDSVNTEAFF.

CDR3 region: CAWSVAGNTEAFF. CDR3 sequence (DNA): TGTGCCTGGAGTGTAGCAGGGAACACTGAAGCTTTCTTT. This rearrangement joins TRBV30 to TRBJ1-1; D remains ambiguous. The V gene's germline CDR1 is GTSNPN and CDR2 SVGIG (reference sequence). The CDR3 covers 13 residues. Deletions cut 0 bases from V and 1 base from J, with 6 bases between. Filled out from reference TRBV30 and TRBJ1-1, the complete variable domain reads SQTIHQWPATLVQPVGSPLSLECTVEGTSNPNLYWYRQAAGRGLQLLFYSVGIGQISSEVPQNLSASRPQDRQFILSSKKLLLSDSGFYLCAWSVAGNTEAFFGQGTRLTVV.

J is TRBJ1-1 and V is TRBV4-2; D perhaps matches TRBD1 (6 bases). Trimming removed 2 bases from V and 5 bases from J, with 9 bases in between. Germline CDR1 is LGHNA and CDR2 is YNFKEQ. CDR3 size: 13 residues. Here the CDR3 reads CASSQFRGTEAFF. DNA of the CDR3: TGTGCCAGCAGCCAATTCAGGGGTACTGAAGCTTTCTTT.

This chain links TRBV19 with TRBJ2-1, with 10 bases identical to TRBD1. The germline gives CDR1 LNHDA, CDR2 SQIVND (reference sequence). The CDR3 consists of 15 residues. The V gene end was trimmed by 3 bases and the J gene end by 6 bases; junction bases not matched to a gene: 5. In DNA form, the CDR3 reads TGTGCCAGTAGTATTCAGGGACAGGGGTTCAATGAGCAGTTCTTC. The encoded protein is CASSIQGQGFNEQFF.

The J gene is TRBJ1-5, the V gene TRBV7-2; 7 nucleotides align to TRBD1. The V segment lost 5 bases and the J segment 0 bases; nucleotides outside the gene matches: 4. The germline CDR1 and CDR2 sequences are SGHTA and FQGNSA. This CDR3 is 15 amino acids long. The CDR3 DNA sequence: TGTGCCAGCAGCGTCGGGACAGCTAGCAATCAGCCCCAGCATTTT. This codes for CASSVGTASNQPQHF.

The rearrangement uses TRBV15 and TRBJ1-1, with 7 positions matching TRBD1. The germline CDR1 and CDR2 sequences are LNHNV and YYDKDF (reference sequence). The CDR3 sequence is 15 residues long. Trimming at V came to 0 bases and at J to 0 bases, leaving 1 base not matched to a gene. CDR3 nucleotides: TGTGCCACCAGCAGAGACAGGGGGATGAACACTGAAGCTTTCTTT. It specifies CATSRDRGMNTEAFF.

This chain connects TRBV4-1 to TRBJ2-7, with 9 bases that match TRBD1. The CDR3 runs to 15 residues. Per the germline V gene, CDR1 is MGHRA and CDR2 is YSYEKL. Trimming at V came to 6 bases and at J to 6 bases, leaving 12 bases not matched to a gene. The CDR3 nucleotides read TGCGCCAGCAGATCTACCGGGACAGGGAATATCGAGCAGTACTTC. This codes for CASRSTGTGNIEQYF.

This chain links TRBV5-1 with TRBJ1-4; maybe TRBD1 (5 bases). The CDR3 extends over 16 amino acids. CDR1 SGHRS and CDR2 YFSETQ come from the germline V gene. V dropped 5 bases and J dropped 1 base, with 15 bases sitting between them. The CDR3: CASRSGGDLTNEKLFF. The CDR3 DNA follows: TGCGCCAGCAGGTCCGGCGGGGACTTAACTAATGAAAAACTGTTTTTT.

This sequence joins TRBV7-8 and TRBJ2-5, with TRBD1 matching 7 bases. The CDR3 is 14 residues long. Germline CDR1 reads SGHVS; CDR2 reads FQNEAQ. J gave up 2 bases and V 5 bases, and 5 bases lay outside the gene matches. The CDR3 reads CASSLDRVQETQYF. The CDR3 nucleotides are TGTGCCAGCAGCCTCGACAGGGTTCAAGAGACCCAGTACTTC.

This chain connects TRBV6-6 to TRBJ1-1; D is uncertain. CDR1 and CDR2 from the germline V gene are MNHNY and SVGAGI (reference sequence). V was shortened by 2 bases and J by 1 base, with 8 bases between the two germline ends. The length of the CDR3 is 14 residues. The CDR3 is CASSYTEGNTEAFF. CDR3 in DNA: TGTGCCAGCAGTTACACAGAAGGGAACACTGAAGCTTTCTTT.

The rearrangement joins TRBV27 to TRBJ1-5; D is possibly TRBD1 (5 bases). The CDR3 is made up of 14 amino acids. V was shortened by 2 bases and J by 5 bases, with 10 bases between the two germline ends. The germline V gene encodes CDR1 MNHEY and CDR2 SMNVEV (reference sequence). The CDR3 region has the DNA TGTGCCAGCAGTTTAACCAGGGCTGATCAGCCCCAGCATTTT. This translates into CASSLTRADQPQHF.

V usage is TRBV6-5 and J usage is TRBJ2-3; D is unresolved. Germline CDR1 reads MNHEY; CDR2 reads SVGAGI. This CDR3 comprises 14 residues. V lost 7 bases to trimming and J lost 2 bases, with 13 bases between them. The CDR3 sequence: CASKEVEFTDTQYF. The CDR3 DNA reads as TGTGCCAGCAAAGAGGTAGAATTCACAGATACGCAGTATTTT.

The V gene is TRBV7-2, the J gene TRBJ1-5, with 8 bases lining up with TRBD1. Trimming cost V 2 bases and J 3 bases; bases outside gene matches: 3. The CDR3 loop spans 15 amino acids. Germline assignment: CDR1 SGHTA and CDR2 FQGNSA. In DNA, the CDR3 is TGTGCCAGCAGCTTAAGGACAGGGTCCAATCAGCCCCAGCATTTT. Protein product: CASSLRTGSNQPQHF.

CDR3 nucleotides: TGTGCCAGCAGCTTAGAGGTTGTACAGGGTGGAAAAGAGACCCAGTACTTC. Protein product: CASSLEVVQGGKETQYF. The chain recombines TRBV7-2 with TRBJ2-5; TRBD1 is a possible D gene (6 bases). CDR3 size: 17 residues. Trimming cost V 1 base and J 3 bases, with 18 bases left between them. The V gene's germline CDR1 is SGHTA and CDR2 FQGNSA.

In this sample, this clone turned up once. The V and J genes are TRBV6-5 and TRBJ2-7, with D maybe TRBD2 (5 bases). The CDR3 runs 15 residues. V dropped 10 bases and J dropped 0 bases, with 19 bases sitting between them. From germline, CDR1 is MNHEY and CDR2 SVGAGI. This chain's CDR3 is CATTSGYYNSYEQYF. The CDR3 coding sequence is TGTGCCACTACAAGCGGTTATTACAACTCCTACGAGCAGTACTTC.

The CDR3 DNA follows: TGTGCCAGCAGCTCACAGGCCCCCTACGAGCAGTACTTC. Amino acid sequence: CASSSQAPYEQYF. The gene calls are TRBV13 and TRBJ2-7; weak D call: TRBD1 (5 bases). CDR3 size: 13 residues. V dropped 4 bases and J dropped 2 bases, with 9 bases sitting between them. CDR1 and CDR2 (germline): PRHDT, FYEKMQ (reference sequence).